This T cell receptor beta chain was profiled in a study of cytomegalovirus exposure and HLA in healthy donors. Germline V gives CDR1 SGHNT, CDR2 YYREEE (reference sequence). There are 14 residues in the CDR3. With V trimmed by 3 bases and J by 5 bases, 5 bases remained unmatched. The PCR was carried out with 60 Vbeta primers and 13 Jbeta primers. Sequencing was performed with immunoSEQ multiplex PCR; in TCRdb, only in-frame clones are kept and a portion is missing. This sample has about 190,000 clones, with approximately 83% found just once. The origin of this receptor is a boy between 2 and 10 years old in good health and CMV-seronegative. The V gene is TRBV5-4, the J gene TRBJ2-5, with TRBD2 matching over 9 bases. The sequenced sample was PBMCs. CDR3 nucleotide sequence: TGTGCCAGCAGCTCCGGGACTAGCTATGAGACCCAGTACTTC. Its translation is CASSSGTSYETQYF. Supplemented by reference TRBV5-4 and TRBJ2-5, the full variable domain reads ETGVTQSPTHLIKTRGQQVTLRCSSQSGHNTVSWYQQALGQGPQFIFQYYREEENGRGNFPPRFSGLQFPNYSSELNVNALELDDSALYLCASSSGTSYETQYFGPGTRLLVL.